Shown below are 23 T cell receptor beta chains from a single sample sequenced in a study of blood T cell repertoires in COVID-19. Method: immunoSEQ multiplex PCR; TCRdb's copy keeps in-frame clones and lacks some. This sample has about 110,000 clones, with roughly 85% found just once. The sequenced material came from peripheral blood. Every receptor here comes from a human donor in a cohort sampled during active COVID-19.

The chain uses TRBV2 and TRBJ2-5, with a possible D match to TRBD2 (6 bases). The V end lost 6 bases, the J end lost 4 bases, and 9 bases lay between the germline ends. This CDR3 has 12 amino acids. Germline-derived CDR1 and CDR2 are SNHLY and FYNNEI. The CDR3: CASRRGLETQYF. DNA of the CDR3: TGTGCCAGCAGGCGGGGTCTAGAGACCCAGTACTTC.

V is TRBV7-2 and J is TRBJ2-2; 7 nucleotides match TRBD2. With 5 bases clipped from V and 0 bases from J, the junction kept 3 bases outside the gene matches. The germline gives CDR1 SGHTA, CDR2 FQGNSA. This CDR3 has 15 residues. CDR3 sequence: CASSPRGSNTGELFF. The CDR3 coding sequence is TGTGCCAGCAGCCCGCGGGGGTCGAACACCGGGGAGCTGTTTTTT.

The chain employs TRBV6-2 or TRBV6-3 and TRBJ1-2; D unclear. V gave up 5 bases and J gave up 0 bases, with 25 bases separating them. The germline V gene encodes CDR1 MNHEY and CDR2 SVGEGT. This CDR3 contains 19 residues. The CDR3 DNA is TGTGCCAGCAGTCAGGAGGACTTTCAGACATTTAAAGCTAACTATGGCTACACCTTC. Translated: CASSQEDFQTFKANYGYTF.

This chain links TRBV19 with TRBJ1-1; TRBD1 might be the D (6 bases). The CDR3 is made up of 13 amino acids. Trimming removed 4 bases from V and 1 base from J, with 7 bases in between. The germline V gene encodes CDR1 LNHDA and CDR2 SQIVND (reference sequence). CDR3 in DNA: TGTGCCAGTAGTACGACAGGGAACACTGAAGCTTTCTTT. It codes for CASSTTGNTEAFF.

The gene calls are TRBV7-3 and TRBJ1-1, with a weak D call TRBD1 (5 bases). CDR3 size: 15 residues. Germline V gene lookup returns CDR1 SGHTA and CDR2 FQGTGA. Trimming removed 5 bases at V and 1 base at J, with 14 bases between. CDR3 amino acids: CASSPFGGSNTEAFF. DNA of the CDR3: TGTGCCAGCAGCCCCTTTGGGGGGTCGAACACTGAAGCTTTCTTT. Filled out from reference TRBV7-3 and TRBJ1-1, the complete variable domain reads GAGVSQTPSNKVTEKGKYVELRCDPISGHTALYWYRQSLGQGPEFLIYFQGTGAADDSGLPNDRFFAVRPEGSVSTLKIQRTERGDSAVYLCASSPFGGSNTEAFFGQGTRLTVV.

The V call is TRBV12-3 or TRBV12-4, the J call TRBJ1-1; D is unclear. CDR3 size: 13 residues. V dropped 6 bases and J dropped 3 bases, with 11 bases sitting between them. CDR3: CASSPEVYTEAFF. The CDR3 coding sequence is TGTGCCAGCAGCCCGGAGGTATACACTGAAGCTTTCTTT.

The rearrangement joins TRBV5-4 to TRBJ2-3, with TRBD2 matching over 10 bases. Germline V gene sequence: CDR1 SGHNT, CDR2 YYREEE (reference sequence). Trimming cost V 2 bases and J 8 bases; bases outside gene matches: 5. The CDR3 sequence is 14 residues long. CDR3 residues: CASSLAGGAGTQYF. Written as DNA, the CDR3 is TGTGCCAGCAGCTTAGCGGGGGGGGCGGGTACGCAGTATTTT.

The rearrangement links TRBV10-3 to TRBJ2-2, with TRBD1 matching 10 bases. The CDR3 runs 15 residues. The V and J ends lost 6 bases and 2 bases, in that order; junction bases with no gene match: 3. The germline V gene has CDR1 ENHRY and CDR2 SYGVKD. CDR3 loop: CAIRPTGGNTGELFF. The CDR3 DNA reads as TGTGCCATCAGACCGACAGGGGGCAACACCGGGGAGCTGTTTTTT.

The V call is TRBV29-1, the J call TRBJ1-2, with D possibly matching TRBD1 (5 bases). The CDR3 is 14 amino acids. Germline assignment: CDR1 SQVTM and CDR2 ANQGSEA. The V end was cut by 7 bases, the J end by 3 bases, with 18 bases between. The CDR3 is CSGEPRTGDYGYTF. CDR3 in DNA: TGCAGCGGGGAGCCCCGGACGGGGGACTATGGCTACACCTTC.

The genes are TRBV28 and TRBJ2-7; 10 bases agree with TRBD1. The CDR3 has 16 residues. Trimming took 3 bases from V and 0 from J; bases not matched to a gene: 5. Germline V CDR1 and CDR2: MDHEN, SYDVKM. The CDR3 DNA reads as TGTGCCAGCAGTTTGGCCGGGACAGGGGTCTCCTACGAGCAGTACTTC. Translation gives CASSLAGTGVSYEQYF. Filled out from reference TRBV28 and TRBJ2-7, the complete variable domain reads DVKVTQSSRYLVKRTGEKVFLECVQDMDHENMFWYRQDPGLGLRLIYFSYDVKMKEKGDIPEGYSVSREKKERFSLILESASTNQTSMYLCASSLAGTGVSYEQYFGPGTRLTVT.

To note about this clone: The same CDR3 arises from other DNA sequences in this sample as well. This chain uses TRBV7-9 with TRBJ1-3; D possibly corresponds to TRBD1 (6 bases). Germline lookup yields CDR1 SEHNR and CDR2 FQNEAQ (reference sequence). The CDR3 runs 16 residues. V lost 1 base and J 0 bases, leaving 10 bases between the germline ends. CDR3 in amino acids: CASSLGQAISGNTIYF. CDR3 sequence (DNA): TGTGCCAGCAGCTTAGGACAGGCGATCTCTGGAAACACCATATATTTT. The whole variable domain, filled in from reference TRBV7-9 and TRBJ1-3, reads DTGVSQNPRHKITKRGQNVTFRCDPISEHNRLYWYRQTLGQGPEFLTYFQNEAQLEKSRLLSDRFSAERPKGSFSTLEIQRTEQGDSAMYLCASSLGQAISGNTIYFGEGSWLTVV.

This clone was observed once. The chain employs TRBV30 and TRBJ2-7; 7 bases line up with TRBD1. CDR1 and CDR2 (germline): GTSNPN, SVGIG (reference sequence). This CDR3 is built from 13 residues. V lost 5 bases and J lost 5; bases outside the gene matches: 9. In DNA, the CDR3 is TGTGCCTGGTCCGGGACAGTGCGGGACGAGCAGTACTTC. Translating gives CAWSGTVRDEQYF.

This clone was detected only once. The V call is TRBV7-9, the J call TRBJ1-1, with 10 bases lining up with TRBD1. Germline V gene lookup returns CDR1 SEHNR and CDR2 FQNEAQ (reference sequence). V was pared by 5 bases and J by 4 bases, with 7 bases of the junction left unmatched. This CDR3 comprises 15 residues. The CDR3 sequence is CASSPGTGVGTEAFF. The CDR3, as DNA: TGTGCCAGCAGCCCCGGGACAGGGGTTGGCACTGAAGCTTTCTTT.

The chain couples TRBV6-5 to TRBJ2-1, with 14 bases fitting TRBD2. The CDR3 spans 16 residues. Unmatched junction bases numbered 3, after V lost 0 bases and J lost 8 bases. The germline CDR1 and CDR2 sequences are MNHEY and SVGAGI. Written as DNA, the CDR3 is TGTGCCAGCAGTTACTCGGGACTAGCGGGGGTCTATGAGCAGTTCTTC. It specifies CASSYSGLAGVYEQFF.

The J gene is TRBJ2-7, the V gene TRBV13, with 7 nucleotides matching TRBD1. The V gene end was trimmed by 5 bases and the J gene end by 0 bases; junction bases not matched to a gene: 10. Germline CDR1 PRHDT, CDR2 FYEKMQ (reference sequence). The CDR3 extends over 16 amino acids. The CDR3 DNA reads as TGTGCCAGCAGCGGACCCGGGACAGCCAACTCCTACGAGCAGTACTTC. Translated: CASSGPGTANSYEQYF.

The chain couples TRBV7-2 to TRBJ1-1, with 7 bases identical to TRBD1. Trimming took 2 bases from V and 6 from J; bases not matched to a gene: 9. The germline CDR1 and CDR2 sequences are SGHTA and FQGNSA. This CDR3 is 15 amino acids long. Here the CDR3 reads CASSLLGLGTAEAFF. The CDR3 nucleotides are TGTGCCAGCAGCTTACTGGGGCTTGGGACAGCTGAAGCTTTCTTT.

CDR3 DNA: TGCAGCGTCTTGGGGGGCACTGAAGCTTTCTTT. Its protein is CSVLGGTEAFF. The J gene is TRBJ1-1, the V gene TRBV29-1; a possible D gene is TRBD1 (5 bases). The CDR3 length is 11 residues. The germline V and J ends were trimmed by 6 bases and 4 bases, with 9 bases remaining between them. Per the germline V gene, CDR1 is SQVTM and CDR2 is ANQGSEA.

The chain carries TRBV27 and TRBJ2-2, with no clear D. V was pared by 3 bases and J by 2 bases, with 7 bases between. In germline, CDR1 is MNHEY, CDR2 SMNVEV (reference sequence). CDR3 length: 14 residues. The CDR3 region is CASSFRLNTGELFF. CDR3 nucleotides: TGTGCCAGCAGTTTCCGACTTAACACCGGGGAGCTGTTTTTT.

In DNA, the CDR3 is TGTGCCACCAGTGATCGCCAGGGGAGTGGCTACACCTTC. Amino acid sequence: CATSDRQGSGYTF. The chain links TRBV24-1 to TRBJ1-2; possibly TRBD1 for D (6 bases). Per the germline V gene, CDR1 is KGHDR and CDR2 is SFDVKD. Trimming pared 3 bases from V and 7 bases from J, leaving 11 bases between. CDR3 length: 13 amino acids.

This clone was detected only a few times. The chain carries TRBV27 and TRBJ2-1; D is uncertain. The V and J ends lost 4 bases and 9 bases respectively, with 16 bases between them. CDR1 MNHEY and CDR2 SMNVEV come from the germline V gene (reference sequence). This CDR3 region has 14 residues. The CDR3 sequence: CASSSLDGFSEQFF. The CDR3 DNA reads as TGTGCCAGCAGTTCCCTAGACGGGTTCTCTGAGCAGTTCTTC.

This clone was observed a single time. The CDR3 loop reads CASNLGDRRRPYSYEQYF. The CDR3 DNA is TGTGCCAGCAATCTAGGGGACAGGAGACGTCCGTACTCCTACGAGCAGTACTTC. The gene calls are TRBV28 and TRBJ2-7, with 8 bases aligning to TRBD1. Trimming cost V 7 bases and J 0 bases; bases outside gene matches: 17. The germline gives CDR1 MDHEN, CDR2 SYDVKM. The CDR3 contains 18 residues. Filled out from reference TRBV28 and TRBJ2-7, the complete variable domain reads DVKVTQSSRYLVKRTGEKVFLECVQDMDHENMFWYRQDPGLGLRLIYFSYDVKMKEKGDIPEGYSVSREKKERFSLILESASTNQTSMYLCASNLGDRRRPYSYEQYFGPGTRLTVT.

The rearrangement joins TRBV3-1 (or the pseudogene TRBV3-2) to TRBJ1-2; possible D gene TRBD1, 5 bases. This CDR3 comprises 14 residues. Germline V gene data show CDR1 as LGHDT and CDR2 as YNNKEL (reference sequence). The V and J ends lost 3 bases and 0 bases respectively, with 8 bases between them. CDR3 nucleotide sequence: TGTGCCAGCAGCCAGATGACAGCTAACTATGGCTACACCTTC. This translates into CASSQMTANYGYTF.

This chain joins TRBV2 and TRBJ1-5; 8 bases line up with TRBD1. The V and J ends lost 3 bases and 1 base, in that order; junction bases with no gene match: 5. The V gene's germline CDR1 is SNHLY and CDR2 FYNNEI. This CDR3 has 16 residues. CDR3 amino acids: CASSDQGAGSNQPQHF. In DNA, the CDR3 is TGTGCCAGCAGTGACCAGGGGGCAGGGAGCAATCAGCCCCAGCATTTT. The variable domain in full, with the rest retrieved from reference TRBV2 and TRBJ1-5, is EPEVTQTPSHQVTQMGQEVILRCVPISNHLYFYWYRQILGQKVEFLVSFYNNEISEKSEIFDDQFSVERPDGSNFTLKIRSTKLEDSAMYFCASSDQGAGSNQPQHFGDGTRLSIL.